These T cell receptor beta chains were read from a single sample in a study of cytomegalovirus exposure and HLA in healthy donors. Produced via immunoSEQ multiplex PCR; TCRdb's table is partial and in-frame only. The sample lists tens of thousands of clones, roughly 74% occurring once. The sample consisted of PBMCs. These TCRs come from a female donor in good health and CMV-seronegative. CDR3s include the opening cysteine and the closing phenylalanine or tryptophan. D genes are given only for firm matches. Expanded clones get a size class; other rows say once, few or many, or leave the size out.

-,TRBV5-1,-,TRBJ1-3,TGCGCCAGCAGCTTGGGACTAACGAGCTCTGGAAACACCATATATTTT,CASSLGLTSSGNTIYF
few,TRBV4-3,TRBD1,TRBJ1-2,TGCGCCAGCAGACGGACAGGTTCTAACTATGGCTACACCTTC,CASRRTGSNYGYTF
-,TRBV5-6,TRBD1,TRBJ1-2,TGTGCCAGCAGCGGGGGGACAGACTATGGCTACACCTTC,CASSGGTDYGYTF
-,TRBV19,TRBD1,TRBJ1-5,TGTGCCAGTAGTATTAAACAGGGGGCGGTTCAGCCCCAGCATTTT,CASSIKQGAVQPQHF
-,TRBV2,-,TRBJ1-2,TGTGCCAGCAGCGTTCTGACGACAGGCCTCTATGGCTACACCTTC,CASSVLTTGLYGYTF
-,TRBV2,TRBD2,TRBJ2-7,TGTGCCATCACCTTCCTAGCGGGGGGTTCCTACGAGCAGTACTTC,CAITFLAGGSYEQYF
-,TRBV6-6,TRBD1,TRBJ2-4,TGTGCCAGCAGTTCAAAGGACAGGGTAGACATTCAGTACTTC,CASSSKDRVDIQYF
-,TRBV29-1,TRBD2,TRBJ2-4,TGCAGCGTCTCCGGGACTACCCTAAACATTCAGTACTTC,CSVSGTTLNIQYF
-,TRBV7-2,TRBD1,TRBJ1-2,TGTGCCAGCAGCGAAACAGGGGCATATGGCTACACCTTC,CASSETGAYGYTF
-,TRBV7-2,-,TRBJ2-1,TGTGCCAGCAGCCGCGGTGGGGGGGCGTCCTACAATGAGCAGTTCTTC,CASSRGGGASYNEQFF
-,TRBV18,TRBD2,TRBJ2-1,TGTGCCAGCTCACCACTCGGACTAGCGGGGGGCAATGAGCAGTTCTTC,CASSPLGLAGGNEQFF
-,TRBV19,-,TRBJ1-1,TGTGCCAGTAGTACCGGGACAAAGAACACTGAAGCTTTCTTT,CASSTGTKNTEAFF
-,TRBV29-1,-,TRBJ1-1,TGCAGCGCCGGACAGACTGAAGCTTTCTTT,CSAGQTEAFF
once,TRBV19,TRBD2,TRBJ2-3,TGTGCCAGTAGTATTAGCGGGGGTACCACAGATACGCAGTATTTT,CASSISGGTTDTQYF
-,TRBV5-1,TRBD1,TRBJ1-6,TGCGCCAGCAGCCATACCGGACAGGGTAGGGATTCACCCCTCCACTTT,CASSHTGQGRDSPLHF
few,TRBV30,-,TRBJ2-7,TGTGCCTGGAGAGAGAGTTTTTCCGCCTACGAGCAGTACTTC,CAWRESFSAYEQYF
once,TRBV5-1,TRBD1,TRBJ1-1,TGCGCCAGCGGGACAGGGGCGAACACTGAAGCTTTCTTT,CASGTGANTEAFF
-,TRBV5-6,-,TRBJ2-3,TGTGCCAGCAGCTTGCAGGGCATTTACACAGATACGCAGTATTTT,CASSLQGIYTDTQYF
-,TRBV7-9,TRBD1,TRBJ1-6,TGTTCCAGCAGCTCGGGACAGGGGTTTTATAATTCACCCCTCCACTTT,CSSSSGQGFYNSPLHF
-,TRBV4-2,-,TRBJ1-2,TGTGCCAGCAGCCAAGAGTTGAGGGAATACTATGGCTACACCTTC,CASSQELREYYGYTF
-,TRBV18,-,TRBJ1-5,TGTGCCAGCTCACCCTGGGACTATAGCAATCAGCCCCAGCATTTT,CASSPWDYSNQPQHF
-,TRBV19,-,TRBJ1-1,TGTGCCAGTAGCGGGGGACGGTCGAACACTGAAGCTTTCTTT,CASSGGRSNTEAFF